This entry lists 18 T cell receptor beta chains sequenced from one sample in a study of control samples from healthy donors and cancer patients. The table came from immunoSEQ multiplex PCR; TCRdb's copy has only in-frame clones and leaves some out. Here the sample spans roughly 80,000 clones, approximately 90% being singletons. Sample: PBMCs. The receptor source for this set is a woman aged 55-75 years with head and neck cancer.

The CDR3 loop is CASSTATGELFF. CDR3 nucleotides: TGTGCCAGTTCTACCGCGACCGGGGAGCTGTTTTTT. This chain joins TRBV2 and TRBJ2-2, with D hard to call. The CDR3 consists of 12 residues. V shed 9 bases and J shed 5 bases, with 10 bases lying between them. Per the germline V gene, CDR1 is SNHLY and CDR2 is FYNNEI.

This sequence joins TRBV30 and TRBJ2-5, with a possible D match to TRBD1 (6 bases). V was pared by 0 bases and J by 6 bases, with 14 bases between. This CDR3 comprises 14 residues. CDR1 is GTSNPN and CDR2 is SVGIG in the germline V gene (reference sequence). This CDR3 is CAWSVQTGTKTQYF. CDR3 sequence (DNA): TGTGCCTGGAGTGTACAGACAGGAACGAAGACCCAGTACTTC.

The rearrangement uses TRBV7-2 and TRBJ1-2; D is uncertain. The V end lost 5 bases, the J end lost 6 bases, and 16 bases lay between the germline ends. The CDR3 loop spans 14 amino acids. Per germline, CDR1 SGHTA and CDR2 FQGNSA. The CDR3 region is CASSPYGRRDGYTF. In nucleotides, the CDR3 is TGTGCCAGCAGCCCTTATGGGCGCCGAGATGGCTACACCTTC.

The DNA for the CDR3 is TGTGCCAGCTCACCACCGGAGCGGACTTCCTACAATGAGCAGTTCTTC. This sequence encodes CASSPPERTSYNEQFF. The chain has TRBV18 and TRBJ2-1; possible D gene TRBD2, 5 bases. Germline V gives CDR1 KGHSH, CDR2 LQKENI. This CDR3 spans 16 amino acids. V was shortened by 0 bases and J by 1 base, with 10 bases between the two germline ends.

The chain is built from TRBV4-1 and TRBJ1-1; tentative D call: TRBD1 (5 bases). Trimming stripped 3 bases from V and 0 bases from J, with 8 bases between. CDR1 MGHRA and CDR2 YSYEKL come from the germline V gene. CDR3 length: 14 amino acids. The CDR3 coding sequence is TGCGCCAGCAGCCAGCAGGGCATGAACACTGAAGCTTTCTTT. As protein: CASSQQGMNTEAFF.

The chain carries TRBV28 and TRBJ1-6; 11 nucleotides agree with TRBD1. The junction had 7 bases not matched to a gene; V was cut back by 2 bases and J by 10 bases. The germline gives CDR1 MDHEN, CDR2 SYDVKM. The CDR3 spans 16 residues. CDR3 nucleotides: TGTGCCAGCAGTTTACCGCCCGGACAGGGGGCCTCACCCCTCCACTTT. It is translated as CASSLPPGQGASPLHF. Looking up the rest from reference TRBV28 and TRBJ1-6 gives the full variable domain: DVKVTQSSRYLVKRTGEKVFLECVQDMDHENMFWYRQDPGLGLRLIYFSYDVKMKEKGDIPEGYSVSREKKERFSLILESASTNQTSMYLCASSLPPGQGASPLHFGNGTRLTVT.

The table lists this clone with a few counts. V is TRBV6-5 and J is TRBJ2-1, with 9 bases lining up with TRBD2. J gave up 7 bases and V 6 bases, and 10 bases lay outside the gene matches. Per germline, CDR1 MNHEY and CDR2 SVGAGI. The CDR3 is 15 residues long. The CDR3, as DNA: TGTGCCAGCAGCTCCGGGACTAGCCGAACAAATGAGCAGTTCTTC. Its protein product is CASSSGTSRTNEQFF.

The rearrangement joins TRBV30 to TRBJ1-3; TRBD1 is a possible D gene (6 bases). The V gene lost 4 bases and the J gene lost 4 bases, with 11 bases spanning the gap. The germline gives CDR1 GTSNPN, CDR2 SVGIG (reference sequence). The CDR3 is 13 amino acids. CDR3 DNA: TGTGCCTGGACAGGGGTGTCGGGAAACACCATATATTTT. Its translation: CAWTGVSGNTIYF.

The chain recombines TRBV6-2 or TRBV6-3 with TRBJ2-7; possibly TRBD2 for D (5 bases). From germline, CDR1 is MNHEY and CDR2 SVGEGT. Trimming removed 6 bases at V and 4 bases at J, with 7 bases between. The CDR3 contains 11 residues. DNA for the CDR3: TGTGCCAGCAGCCGGACTTACGAGCAGTACTTC. It codes for CASSRTYEQYF.

The chain carries TRBV15 and TRBJ1-2; D is ambiguous. The CDR3 sequence is 15 residues long. Trimming shortened V by 0 bases and J by 5 bases, and 13 bases separated the two germline ends. Germline assignment: CDR1 LNHNV and CDR2 YYDKDF (reference sequence). As DNA, the CDR3 is TGTGCCACCAGCAGAGATAGGAGACTGACTTATGGCTACACCTTC. Translation: CATSRDRRLTYGYTF. The full variable domain, its missing parts supplied by reference TRBV15 and TRBJ1-2, is DAMVIQNPRYQVTQFGKPVTLSCSQTLNHNVMYWYQQKSSQAPKLLFHYYDKDFNNEADTPDNFQSRRPNTSFCFLDIRSPGLGDTAMYLCATSRDRRLTYGYTFGSGTRLTVV.

This clone has just a few counts. The V gene is TRBV18, the J gene TRBJ2-1; 7 nucleotides line up with TRBD1. The CDR3 is 17 residues long. Germline CDR1 is KGHSH and CDR2 is LQKENI. With 6 bases clipped from V and 1 base from J, the junction kept 12 bases outside the gene matches. CDR3 sequence (DNA): TGTGCCAGCTCGCAAAACCGACAGGGTCGATCCTACAATGAGCAGTTCTTC. As protein: CASSQNRQGRSYNEQFF.

This chain links TRBV18 with TRBJ1-1, with 8 bases identical to TRBD1. The V and J ends lost 4 bases and 1 base, in that order; junction bases with no gene match: 2. Germline CDR1 reads KGHSH; CDR2 reads LQKENI. This CDR3 comprises 14 residues. The DNA of the CDR3 is TGTGCCAGCTCACGACAGGGGCAGAACACTGAAGCTTTCTTT. It is translated as CASSRQGQNTEAFF.

V and J are TRBV3-1 (or the pseudogene TRBV3-2) and TRBJ2-1; TRBD2 matches at 9 bases. The germline gives CDR1 LGHDT, CDR2 YNNKEL (reference sequence). Trimming took 4 bases from V and 7 from J; bases not matched to a gene: 8. CDR3 length equals 15 residues. The CDR3 nucleotides read TGTGCCAGCAGCCCCCAGCGGGAGGCTAGGAATGAGCAGTTCTTC. It encodes CASSPQREARNEQFF.

The chain is built from TRBV19 and TRBJ2-5; 11 bases agree with TRBD1. This CDR3 contains 15 residues. Trimming removed 5 bases from V and 2 bases from J; junction bases left unmatched: 4. Germline lookup yields CDR1 LNHDA and CDR2 SQIVND (reference sequence). The CDR3 spells CASSYRDRGQETQYF. The CDR3 nucleotides read TGTGCCAGTAGTTACCGGGACAGGGGGCAAGAGACCCAGTACTTC. Using reference TRBV19 and TRBJ2-5 for the parts outside the CDR3, the full variable domain is DGGITQSPKYLFRKEGQNVTLSCEQNLNHDAMYWYRQDPGQGLRLIYYSQIVNDFQKGDIAEGYSVSREKKESFPLTVTSAQKNPTAFYLCASSYRDRGQETQYFGPGTRLLVL.

V usage is TRBV6-5 and J usage is TRBJ1-2; TRBD1 agrees at 10 bases. The CDR3 length is 12 residues. Unmatched junction bases numbered 8, after V lost 6 bases and J lost 13 bases. CDR1 and CDR2 from the germline V gene are MNHEY and SVGAGI. The CDR3 nucleotides read TGTGCCAGCAGAAGGACAGGGGGTATCTTCACCTTC. This sequence encodes CASRRTGGIFTF.

This chain connects TRBV6-6 to TRBJ2-1; D not certain. The V end was cut by 7 bases, the J end by 6 bases, with 4 bases between. The V gene's germline CDR1 is MNHNY and CDR2 SVGAGI (reference sequence). This CDR3 is 10 amino acids long. The CDR3, as DNA: TGTGCCAGCATTGGCAATGAGCAGTTCTTC. This sequence encodes CASIGNEQFF.

V and J are TRBV27 and TRBJ1-4; TRBD1 agrees at 7 bases. CDR3 length: 14 amino acids. V trimming: 3 bases; J trimming: 7 bases; junction bases outside the gene matches: 5. From germline, CDR1 is MNHEY and CDR2 SMNVEV (reference sequence). CDR3 nucleotide sequence: TGTGCCAGCAGTTTCCAGGGGGTTGGTGAAAAACTGTTTTTT. Protein sequence: CASSFQGVGEKLFF.

The V call is TRBV12-3 or TRBV12-4, the J call TRBJ1-3, with D uncertain. Trimming took off 6 bases at V and 2 bases at J, with 8 bases between the two ends. CDR3 length: 13 residues. The CDR3 protein is CASSLRAGNTIYF. The DNA for the CDR3 is TGTGCCAGCAGCCTGAGGGCTGGAAACACCATATATTTT.